The 25 T cell receptor beta chains in this list originate from one sample, sequenced in a study of Graves' ophthalmopathy and Graves' hyperthyroidism. TCR beta CDR3 amplification used RNA transcripts. After a first-round RT-PCR with HTBI primers, a second-round multiplex PCR was run. TCRdb passed the multiplex PCR reads through MiXCR, listing each CDR3 protein once. The profile shows 650,000 to 800,000 distinct CDR3 sequences, roughly two fifths of them singletons. Sequences were obtained from peripheral blood. These receptors came from an adult man with Graves' ophthalmopathy.

This clonotype was seen more than once but under ten times. V usage is TRBV7-9 and J usage is TRBJ1-2; D perhaps matches TRBD1 (5 bases). CDR3 length: 14 residues. The V gene lost 4 bases and the J gene lost 7 bases, with 16 bases spanning the gap. Germline CDR1 is SEHNR and CDR2 is FQNEAQ (reference sequence). The CDR3 reads CASSSAEGPLGYTF. The CDR3 DNA follows: TGTGCCAGCAGCTCGGCCGAGGGGCCGCTTGGCTACACCTTC.

Here the CDR3 DNA reads TGTGCCACCGCGACAGATTCTAACACTGAAGCTTTCTTT. Translation: CATATDSNTEAFF. The chain links TRBV7-9 to TRBJ1-1; D is perhaps TRBD1 (5 bases). V was shortened by 10 bases and J by 2 bases, with 14 bases between the two germline ends. Germline CDR1 reads SEHNR; CDR2 reads FQNEAQ (reference sequence). There are 13 residues in the CDR3.

The chain links TRBV11-2 to TRBJ1-5; no definite D call. V was clipped by 5 bases and J by 3 bases, with 11 bases between them. Germline V gene sequence: CDR1 SGHAT, CDR2 FQNNGV. The CDR3 is made up of 14 amino acids. The DNA of the CDR3 is TGTGCCAGCAGCAATAGTGGACTCAATCAGCCCCAGCATTTT. It translates to CASSNSGLNQPQHF.

V and J are TRBV7-3 and TRBJ1-5; 11 nucleotides agree with TRBD1. V shed 4 bases, J shed 6 bases, and the junction held 8 bases outside the gene matches. From germline, CDR1 is SGHTA and CDR2 FQGTGA. CDR3 length: 16 amino acids. Here the CDR3 DNA reads TGTGCCAGCAGCTCGGGGACAGGGGGGTACGTTCAGCCCCAGCATTTT. Translation gives CASSSGTGGYVQPQHF.

This clonotype occurred many times. The chain employs TRBV15 and TRBJ1-2, with D hard to call. This CDR3 has 13 residues. Trimming cost V 4 bases and J 8 bases, with 14 bases left between them. Germline CDR1 and CDR2: LNHNV and YYDKDF (reference sequence). Here the CDR3 DNA reads TGTGCCACCAGCACCAAAGGAGGAAACGGCTACACCTTC. Translated: CATSTKGGNGYTF.

This clonotype has at least ten counts. The chain employs TRBV6-1 and TRBJ2-7; 7 bases match TRBD1. V lost 8 bases, J lost 2 bases, and 6 bases stayed unmatched. Germline values: CDR1 MNHNS, CDR2 SASEGT. The CDR3 has 13 residues. Here the CDR3 reads CASRGTVAYEQYF. The CDR3 nucleotides read TGTGCCAGCCGAGGGACAGTTGCCTACGAGCAGTACTTC.

V usage is TRBV10-3 and J usage is TRBJ1-3, with D perhaps matching TRBD1 (5 bases). The V gene lost 4 bases and the J gene lost 2 bases, with 9 bases spanning the gap. Germline CDR1 reads ENHRY; CDR2 reads SYGVKD. This CDR3 is 14 amino acids long. CDR3 residues: CAISGTTAGNTIYF. The CDR3, as DNA: TGTGCCATCAGTGGGACGACAGCTGGAAACACCATATATTTT.

This clonotype came up many times. The rearrangement joins TRBV4-2 to TRBJ1-1, with a weak D call TRBD1 (6 bases). Per germline, CDR1 LGHNA and CDR2 YNFKEQ. The CDR3 loop spans 17 amino acids. Trimming removed 1 base at V and 3 bases at J, with 18 bases between. This chain's CDR3 is CASSQATWGAKDTEAFF. CDR3 bases: TGTGCCAGCAGCCAAGCGACGTGGGGGGCGAAGGACACTGAAGCTTTCTTT.

This clonotype turned up a few times. V usage is TRBV7-2 and J usage is TRBJ2-7, with 10 bases lining up with TRBD2. V was pared by 4 bases and J by 5 bases, with 5 bases of the junction left unmatched. Germline V gene lookup returns CDR1 SGHTA and CDR2 FQGNSA. This CDR3 is 14 amino acids long. For the CDR3, the DNA is TGTGCCAGCAGCTCCAGCGGGGGGGCCCACGAGCAGTACTTC. The encoded protein is CASSSSGGAHEQYF. The full variable domain, with the rest looked up from reference TRBV7-2 and TRBJ2-7, is GAGVSQSPSNKVTEKGKDVELRCDPISGHTALYWYRQSLGQGLEFLIYFQGNSAPDKSGLPSDRFSAERTGGSVSTLTIQRTQQEDSAVYLCASSSSGGAHEQYFGPGTRLTVT.

At least ten counts were recorded for this clonotype. The rearrangement links TRBV15 to TRBJ1-2; 10 nucleotides align to TRBD1. CDR1 is LNHNV and CDR2 is YYDKDF in the germline V gene (reference sequence). There are 15 residues in the CDR3. Losses at the gene ends were 5 bases for V and 2 bases for J; bases not matched to a gene: 5. The CDR3 coding sequence is TGTGCCACCAGCGGGCGGACAGGGGGGAACTATGGCTACACCTTC. This encodes CATSGRTGGNYGYTF.

The rearrangement uses TRBV4-1 and TRBJ1-1, with D tentatively TRBD1 (5 bases). CDR1 is MGHRA, CDR2 YSYEKL, per germline. V lost 0 bases to trimming and J lost 3 bases, with 17 bases between them. The CDR3 spans 17 residues. For the CDR3, the DNA is TGCGCCAGCAGCCAAGATTGGGCGGGGCGCACGTACACTGAAGCTTTCTTT. It translates to CASSQDWAGRTYTEAFF.

V and J are TRBV12-5 and TRBJ2-7, with TRBD2 identical over 13 bases. Germline V CDR1 and CDR2: LGHNT, FRNRAP. The CDR3 has 15 amino acids. Here the CDR3 DNA reads TGTGCCAGCAGCAGTACTAGCGGGAGGGGGTACGAGCAGTACTTC. This encodes CASSSTSGRGYEQYF.

The chain employs TRBV4-1 and TRBJ1-4, with a tentative D call TRBD1 (6 bases). The CDR3 sequence is 13 residues long. Per germline, CDR1 MGHRA and CDR2 YSYEKL. Deletions cut 2 bases from V and 7 bases from J, with 8 bases between. The CDR3 DNA sequence: TGCGCCAGCAGCCAAAAGGGGGGTGAAAAACTGTTTTTT. Translation: CASSQKGGEKLFF.

For this clonotype: Germline is not matched at one junction end, which may reflect a read error. The V call is TRBV25-1, the J call TRBJ2-5; TRBD2 is a possible D gene (6 bases). The CDR3 is made up of 17 amino acids. From germline, CDR1 is MGHDK and CDR2 SYGVNS. CDR3 DNA: TGTGCCAGCAGTGAGAACGAAAGGGGTGCCGGGGGAGAGGCCCAGTACTTC. Its translation is CASSENERGAGGEAQYF.

Notes on this clonotype: At one end the junction does not follow the germline gene, possibly because of a read error. This chain joins TRBV7-2 and TRBJ1-3; 8 bases are shared with TRBD1. There are 16 residues in the CDR3. CDR1 is SGHTA and CDR2 is FQGNSA in the germline V gene. The CDR3 sequence is CASSSGQADSGNIIYF. DNA of the CDR3: TGTGCCAGCAGCTCGGGACAGGCCGACTCTGGAAACATCATATATTTT.

There are a few counts of this clonotype. V usage is TRBV9 and J usage is TRBJ1-3; no clear D gene. Trimming shortened V by 3 bases and J by 0 bases, and 13 bases separated the two germline ends. CDR1 is SGDLS and CDR2 is YYNGEE in the germline V gene. The CDR3 has 16 residues. For the CDR3, the DNA is TGTGCCAGCAGCGCCCCGACACCGGGCTCTGGAAACACCATATATTTT. Amino acid sequence: CASSAPTPGSGNTIYF.

The chain joins TRBV7-9 to TRBJ1-5; 9 nucleotides align to TRBD1. This CDR3 region has 13 residues. The ends lost 5 bases at V and 9 bases at J; junction bases unmatched: 5. In germline, CDR1 is SEHNR, CDR2 FQNEAQ (reference sequence). CDR3 sequence (DNA): TGTGCCAGCAGCCGGCCGGGACAGGGGCCCCAGCATTTT. Translated, it gives CASSRPGQGPQHF.

The chain uses TRBV5-8 and TRBJ2-7; 8 nucleotides line up with TRBD1. The CDR3 sequence is 15 residues long. The V segment lost 2 bases and the J segment 4 bases; nucleotides outside the gene matches: 8. Germline CDR1 SGHTS, CDR2 YDEGEE. The CDR3 region is CASSFWIGQGYEQYF. The CDR3 DNA follows: TGTGCCAGCAGCTTTTGGATTGGACAGGGATACGAGCAGTACTTC.

The gene calls are TRBV5-5 and TRBJ2-5, with 7 positions matching TRBD2. There are 14 residues in the CDR3. The V gene's germline CDR1 is SGHKS and CDR2 YYEKEE (reference sequence). The ends lost 3 bases at V and 4 bases at J; junction bases unmatched: 6. The chain's CDR3 is CASSWSGLGETQYF. The CDR3 region has the DNA TGTGCCAGCAGCTGGAGCGGACTAGGAGAGACCCAGTACTTC.

This clonotype was picked up a small number of times. This chain uses TRBV11-2 with TRBJ2-5; 12 bases align to TRBD2. CDR1 and CDR2 from the germline V gene are SGHAT and FQNNGV. Trimming at V came to 3 bases and at J to 2 bases, leaving 7 bases not matched to a gene. CDR3 length: 17 amino acids. The CDR3 protein is CASSFRLAGVHQETQYF. The CDR3 bases are TGTGCCAGCAGCTTCAGACTAGCGGGGGTCCATCAAGAGACCCAGTACTTC.

The gene calls are TRBV7-9 and TRBJ2-5, with 9 bases matching TRBD1. Germline-derived CDR1 and CDR2 are SEHNR and FQNEAQ (reference sequence). The CDR3 is 17 residues long. The V and J ends lost 4 bases and 4 bases, in that order; junction bases with no gene match: 13. In nucleotides, the CDR3 is TGTGCCAGCAGCTCTATTACCGTAGGGACAGGGAGAGAGACCCAGTACTTC. This translates into CASSSITVGTGRETQYF.

There are a few counts of this clonotype. One end of the junction fails to match germline, which may point to a read error. This chain connects TRBV7-9 to TRBJ1-2; D is perhaps TRBD1 (5 bases). Per the germline V gene, CDR1 is SEHNR and CDR2 is FQNEAQ (reference sequence). The CDR3 covers 15 residues. The CDR3 coding sequence is TGCGCCAGCAGCCAAGAGGGGTACGTTCTGCGAGGCTACACCTTC. Its protein product is CASSQEGYVLRGYTF.

For this clonotype: With a much larger clone just one base away, this may be a read error. J is TRBJ1-1 and V is TRBV2; TRBD1 matches 9 bases. CDR1 and CDR2 from the germline V gene are SNHLY and FYNNEI. The V gene end was trimmed by 6 bases and the J gene end by 4 bases; junction bases not matched to a gene: 3. This CDR3 spans 13 amino acids. The chain's CDR3 is CASRDRGVTEAFF. CDR3 nucleotides: TGTGCCAGCAGAGACAGGGGGGTCACTGAAGCTTTCTTT.

The chain joins TRBV12-3 or TRBV12-4 to TRBJ1-2, with D tentatively TRBD1 (5 bases). V lost 1 base and J 5 bases, leaving 14 bases between the germline ends. The CDR3 is 15 residues long. In DNA form, the CDR3 reads TGTGCCAGCAGTTTAGAACAAACCGCAGGGTATGGCTACACCTTC. This encodes CASSLEQTAGYGYTF.

A remark on this clonotype: The junction shows a germline mismatch at one end, possibly a read error. The rearrangement uses TRBV9 and TRBJ2-7; 9 bases fit TRBD1. This CDR3 is built from 17 residues. Germline CDR1 reads SGDLS; CDR2 reads YYNGEE. CDR3 nucleotides: TGTGCCGGCAGCGTAGGGGACAGGGCGTCCCACTGGGACGAGCAGTACTTC. It yields the protein CAGSVGDRASHWDEQYF.